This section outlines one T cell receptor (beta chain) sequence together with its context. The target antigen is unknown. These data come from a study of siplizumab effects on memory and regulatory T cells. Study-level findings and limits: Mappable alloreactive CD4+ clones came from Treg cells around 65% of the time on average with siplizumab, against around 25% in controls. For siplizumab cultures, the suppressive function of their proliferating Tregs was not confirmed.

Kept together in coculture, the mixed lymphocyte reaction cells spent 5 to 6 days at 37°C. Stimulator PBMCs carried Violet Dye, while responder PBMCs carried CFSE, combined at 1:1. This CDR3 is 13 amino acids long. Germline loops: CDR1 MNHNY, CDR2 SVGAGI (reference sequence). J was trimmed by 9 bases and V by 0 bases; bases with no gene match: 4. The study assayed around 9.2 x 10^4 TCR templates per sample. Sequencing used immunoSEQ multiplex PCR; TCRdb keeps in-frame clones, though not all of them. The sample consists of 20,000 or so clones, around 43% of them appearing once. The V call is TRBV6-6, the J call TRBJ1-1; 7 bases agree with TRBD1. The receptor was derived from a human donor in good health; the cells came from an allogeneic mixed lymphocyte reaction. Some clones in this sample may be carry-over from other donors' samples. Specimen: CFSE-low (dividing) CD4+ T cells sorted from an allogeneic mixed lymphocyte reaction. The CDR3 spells CASSYSEQGQAFF. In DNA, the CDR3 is TGTGCCAGCAGTTACTCGGAACAGGGGCAAGCTTTCTTT.